This TCR beta chain was found in a study of blood T cell repertoires in COVID-19. For the study at large: Samples came from the United States, Italy and Spain, spanning acute and convalescent COVID-19.

The assay was immunoSEQ multiplex PCR, and TCRdb's table has in-frame clones only and misses some. Among some 64,000 clones listed, approximately 78% were seen once. There are 13 residues in the CDR3. CDR1 is MNHNS and CDR2 is SASEGT in the germline V gene. The V end lost 1 base, the J end lost 6 bases, and 6 bases lay between the germline ends. Patients at the Seattle site were enrolled during active infection and followed longitudinally. J is TRBJ1-4 and V is TRBV6-1; D is unclear. Sample: peripheral blood. The source is a man aged 55 to 70 with COVID-19, enrolled during active disease. The CDR3 is CASSEVGDEKLFF. In nucleotides, the CDR3 is TGTGCCAGCAGTGAAGTCGGGGATGAAAAACTGTTTTTT.